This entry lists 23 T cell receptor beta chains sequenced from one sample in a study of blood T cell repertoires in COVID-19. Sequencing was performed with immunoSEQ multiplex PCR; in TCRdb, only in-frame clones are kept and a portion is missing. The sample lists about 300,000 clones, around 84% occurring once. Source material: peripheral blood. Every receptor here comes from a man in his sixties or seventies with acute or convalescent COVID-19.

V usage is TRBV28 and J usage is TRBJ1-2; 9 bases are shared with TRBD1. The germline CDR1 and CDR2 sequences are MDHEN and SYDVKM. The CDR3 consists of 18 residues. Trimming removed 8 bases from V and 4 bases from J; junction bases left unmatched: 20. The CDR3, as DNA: TGTGCCAGCTGTCAGTTCCAGGGACAGGGCCCTCACCTCTATGGCTACACCTTC. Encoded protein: CASCQFQGQGPHLYGYTF.

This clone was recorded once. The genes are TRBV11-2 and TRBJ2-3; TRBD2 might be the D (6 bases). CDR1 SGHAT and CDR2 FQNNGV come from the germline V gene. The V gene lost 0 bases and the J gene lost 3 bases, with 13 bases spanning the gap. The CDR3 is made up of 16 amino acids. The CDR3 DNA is TGTGCCAGCAGCTTAGAGGCGGGGTGGGGAACAGATACGCAGTATTTT. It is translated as CASSLEAGWGTDTQYF.

CDR3 region: CASSPGTGGGEAFF. In DNA form, the CDR3 reads TGTGCCAGCAGTCCCGGGACAGGGGGAGGTGAAGCTTTCTTT. The chain has TRBV7-8 and TRBJ1-1; 11 nucleotides agree with TRBD1. The CDR3 covers 14 residues. Germline-derived CDR1 and CDR2 are SGHVS and FQNEAQ. V was clipped by 6 bases and J by 7 bases; unmatched bases: 7.

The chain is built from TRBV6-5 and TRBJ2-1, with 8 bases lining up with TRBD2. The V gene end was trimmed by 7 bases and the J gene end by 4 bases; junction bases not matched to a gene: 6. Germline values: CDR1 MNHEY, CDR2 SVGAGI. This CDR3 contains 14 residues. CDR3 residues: CASNRGGFYNEQFF. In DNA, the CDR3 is TGTGCCAGCAACCGGGGGGGCTTTTACAATGAGCAGTTCTTC.

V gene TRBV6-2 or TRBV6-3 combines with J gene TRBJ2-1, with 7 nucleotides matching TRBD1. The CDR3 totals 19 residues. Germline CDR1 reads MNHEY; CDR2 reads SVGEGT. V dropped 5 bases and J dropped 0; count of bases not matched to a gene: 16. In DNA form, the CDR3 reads TGTGCCAGCAGTCCCTACTCTCTATCAGGGGGTGCCTCCTACAATGAGCAGTTCTTC. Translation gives CASSPYSLSGGASYNEQFF.

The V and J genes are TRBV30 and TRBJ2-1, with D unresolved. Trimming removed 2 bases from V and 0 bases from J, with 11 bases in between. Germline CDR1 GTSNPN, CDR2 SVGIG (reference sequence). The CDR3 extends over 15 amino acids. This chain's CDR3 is CAWSLGSISYNEQFF. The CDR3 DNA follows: TGTGCCTGGAGTCTAGGTAGTATCTCCTACAATGAGCAGTTCTTC. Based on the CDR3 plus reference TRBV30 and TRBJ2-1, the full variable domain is SQTIHQWPATLVQPVGSPLSLECTVEGTSNPNLYWYRQAAGRGLQLLFYSVGIGQISSEVPQNLSASRPQDRQFILSSKKLLLSDSGFYLCAWSLGSISYNEQFFGPGTRLTVL.

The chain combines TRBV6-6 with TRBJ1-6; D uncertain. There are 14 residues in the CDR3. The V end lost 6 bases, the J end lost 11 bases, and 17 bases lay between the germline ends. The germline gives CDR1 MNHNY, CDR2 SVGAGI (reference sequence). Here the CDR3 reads CASSPLSYATPLHF. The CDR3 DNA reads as TGTGCCAGCAGCCCCCTTAGCTACGCGACACCCCTCCACTTT.

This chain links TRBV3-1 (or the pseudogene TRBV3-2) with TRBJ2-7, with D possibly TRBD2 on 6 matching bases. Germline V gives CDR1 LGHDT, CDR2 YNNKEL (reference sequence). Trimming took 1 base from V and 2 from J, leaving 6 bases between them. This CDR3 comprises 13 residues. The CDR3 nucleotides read TGTGCCAGCAGCCAAGGGGGGGCCTACGAGCAGTACTTC. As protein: CASSQGGAYEQYF.

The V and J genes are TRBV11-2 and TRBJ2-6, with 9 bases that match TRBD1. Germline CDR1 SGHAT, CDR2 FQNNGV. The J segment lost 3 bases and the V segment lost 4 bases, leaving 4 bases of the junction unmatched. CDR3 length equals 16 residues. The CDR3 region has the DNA TGTGCCAGCAGCTCGACAGGGGGAAGTGGGGCCAACGTCCTGACTTTC. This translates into CASSSTGGSGANVLTF.

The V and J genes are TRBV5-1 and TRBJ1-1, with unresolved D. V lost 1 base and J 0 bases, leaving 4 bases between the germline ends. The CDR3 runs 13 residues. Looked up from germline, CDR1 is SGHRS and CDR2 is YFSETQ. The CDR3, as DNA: TGCGCCAGCAGCTTGATAGTGAACACTGAAGCTTTCTTT. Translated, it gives CASSLIVNTEAFF.

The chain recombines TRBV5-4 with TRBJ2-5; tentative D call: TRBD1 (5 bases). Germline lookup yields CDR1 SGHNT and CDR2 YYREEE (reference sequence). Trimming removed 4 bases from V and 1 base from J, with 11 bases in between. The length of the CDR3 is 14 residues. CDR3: CASSETASQETQYF. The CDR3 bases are TGTGCCAGCAGCGAGACAGCGTCCCAAGAGACCCAGTACTTC.

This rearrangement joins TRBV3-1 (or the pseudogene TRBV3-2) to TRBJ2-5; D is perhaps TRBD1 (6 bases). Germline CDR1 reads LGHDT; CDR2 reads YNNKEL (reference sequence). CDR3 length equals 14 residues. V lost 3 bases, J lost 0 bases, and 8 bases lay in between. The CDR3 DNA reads TGTGCCAGCAGCCACGGACAGAACCAAGAGACCCAGTACTTC. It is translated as CASSHGQNQETQYF.

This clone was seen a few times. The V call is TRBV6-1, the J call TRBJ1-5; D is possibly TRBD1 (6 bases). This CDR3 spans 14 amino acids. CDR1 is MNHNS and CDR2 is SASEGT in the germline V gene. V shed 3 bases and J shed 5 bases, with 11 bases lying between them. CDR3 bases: TGTGCCAGCAGTGAGGTTGCAGGGGATCAGCCCCAGCATTTT. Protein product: CASSEVAGDQPQHF.

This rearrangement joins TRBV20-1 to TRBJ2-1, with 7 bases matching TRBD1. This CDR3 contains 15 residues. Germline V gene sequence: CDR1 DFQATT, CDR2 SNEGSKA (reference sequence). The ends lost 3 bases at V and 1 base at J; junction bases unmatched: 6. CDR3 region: CSASSPRGSYNEQFF. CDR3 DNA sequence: TGCAGTGCTAGTAGCCCCAGGGGGTCCTACAATGAGCAGTTCTTC.

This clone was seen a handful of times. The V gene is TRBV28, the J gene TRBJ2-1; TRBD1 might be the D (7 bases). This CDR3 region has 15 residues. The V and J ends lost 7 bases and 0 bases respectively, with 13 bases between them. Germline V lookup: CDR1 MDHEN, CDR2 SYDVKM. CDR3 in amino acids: CASTPGGSSYNEQFF. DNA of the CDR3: TGTGCCAGCACCCCAGGGGGGAGCTCCTACAATGAGCAGTTCTTC.

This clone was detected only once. The CDR3 sequence: CASSQDLRGLADTQYF. The CDR3 nucleotides read TGCGCCAGCAGCCAAGATCTTAGGGGGCTGGCAGATACGCAGTATTTT. V usage is TRBV4-3 and J usage is TRBJ2-3, with 7 bases identical to TRBD1. Germline V CDR1 and CDR2: LGHNA, YSLEER. The CDR3 runs 16 residues. The junction had 7 bases not matched to a gene; V was cut back by 0 bases and J by 4 bases.

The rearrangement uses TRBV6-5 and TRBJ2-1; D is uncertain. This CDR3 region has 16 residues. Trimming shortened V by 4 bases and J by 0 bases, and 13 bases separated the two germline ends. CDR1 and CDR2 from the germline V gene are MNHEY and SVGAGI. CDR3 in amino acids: CASSSLLYSSYNEQFF. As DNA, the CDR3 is TGTGCCAGCAGTTCGCTCCTTTACAGCTCCTACAATGAGCAGTTCTTC.

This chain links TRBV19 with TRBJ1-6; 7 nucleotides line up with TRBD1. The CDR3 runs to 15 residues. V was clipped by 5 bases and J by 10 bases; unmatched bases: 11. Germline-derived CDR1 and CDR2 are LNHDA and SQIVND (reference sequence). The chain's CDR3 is CASSETGRDGSPLHF. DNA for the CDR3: TGTGCCAGTAGTGAGACAGGGAGAGATGGATCACCCCTCCACTTT.

The CDR3 DNA sequence: TGTGCCAGCAGCTCTGGCCTGATCAACTCCTATAATTCACCCCTCCACTTT. Its translation is CASSSGLINSYNSPLHF. The rearrangement joins TRBV27 to TRBJ1-6; unclear D gene. Per the germline V gene, CDR1 is MNHEY and CDR2 is SMNVEV (reference sequence). Deletions cut 6 bases from V and 0 bases from J, with 15 bases between. The CDR3 has 17 amino acids.

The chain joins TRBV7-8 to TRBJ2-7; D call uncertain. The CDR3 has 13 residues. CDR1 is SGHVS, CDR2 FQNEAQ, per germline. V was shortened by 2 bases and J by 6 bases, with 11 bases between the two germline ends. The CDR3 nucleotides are TGTGCCAGCAGCTTATACTTGGTTGGCGAGCAGTACTTC. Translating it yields CASSLYLVGEQYF.

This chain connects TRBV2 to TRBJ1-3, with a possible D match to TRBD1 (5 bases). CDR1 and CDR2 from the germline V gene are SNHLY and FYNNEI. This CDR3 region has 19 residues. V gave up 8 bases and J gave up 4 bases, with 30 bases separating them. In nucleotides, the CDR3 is TGTGCCAGCGTGAAGGCAGGGAGGTCAACGGGGCCACTCGGAAACACCATATATTTT. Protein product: CASVKAGRSTGPLGNTIYF. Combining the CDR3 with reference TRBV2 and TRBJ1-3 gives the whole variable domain EPEVTQTPSHQVTQMGQEVILRCVPISNHLYFYWYRQILGQKVEFLVSFYNNEISEKSEIFDDQFSVERPDGSNFTLKIRSTKLEDSAMYFCASVKAGRSTGPLGNTIYFGEGSWLTVV.

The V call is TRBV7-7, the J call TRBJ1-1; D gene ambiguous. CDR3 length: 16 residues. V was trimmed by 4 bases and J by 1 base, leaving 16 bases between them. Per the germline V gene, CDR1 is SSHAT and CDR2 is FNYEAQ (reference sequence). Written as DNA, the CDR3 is TGTGCCAGCAGCTCCCCCCCCCGGTTTGGGAACACTGAAGCTTTCTTT. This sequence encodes CASSSPPRFGNTEAFF.

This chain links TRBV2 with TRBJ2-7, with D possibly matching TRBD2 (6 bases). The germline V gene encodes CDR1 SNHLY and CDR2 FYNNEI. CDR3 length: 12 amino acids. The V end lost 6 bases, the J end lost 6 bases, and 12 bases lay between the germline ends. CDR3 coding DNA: TGTGCCAGCAGCCGCGGGACTGGCGAGCAGTACTTC. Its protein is CASSRGTGEQYF.